This entry features one T cell receptor beta chain sequence. It has no known antigen specificity. The sample holds no much larger clone one base away, and base qualities are not on file. The sample originates from a study of T cell responses to AZD1222 COVID-19 vaccine (dated by TCRdb to the early 2020s). About the study as a whole: TCR sequencing was performed for approximately 240 trial participants, of whom around 200 were given two doses of AZD1222 and around 25 were given two doses of MenACWY control vaccine. Trial participants were enrolled by age into subgroups of 18-55, 56-69 and 70-plus years, and 148, 28 and 57 TCR-sequenced participants, respectively, were included in these subgroups. General study outcomes and caveats: The 56-69-year group was small, and its depth increase did not reach significance, likely because of low power. Epitopes outside the regions mutated in the B.1.351 and B.1.1.7 variants were reportedly recognized by nearly half of the unique spike-specific TCRs. The whole spike protein was spanned by vaccine-associated CD4 TCRs, and dominant responses were seen in regions 160-218 and 743-854. No day 14 peak-response samples were available, so repertoires were characterized only after the peak T cell response. Most participants were white British and females outnumbered males, and the authors suggested that clonal diversity may have been underestimated. Conclusions about previously exposed vaccinees were limited because only six AZD1222 recipients were SARS-CoV-2 seropositive at baseline. After two AZD1222 doses, both the breadth and the depth of spike-specific TCRs were significantly higher than at day 0 and than in MenACWY recipients.

The germline V gene yields SGHRS for CDR1 and YFSETQ for CDR2. The CDR3 goes from the cysteine to the phenylalanine over 16 residues. The entry retains the CDR3 DNA only, 48 bases that are in frame from base 1. V has 0 bases trimmed and J has 2 bases trimmed; junction bases matching no gene number 3. The CDR3 regions of human TCRbeta chains were analyzed by immunosequencing. As for the authors' bioinformatics: TCRs in the repertoires were compared against a reference library of SARS-CoV-2-specific TCRs that had been generated with the MIRA antigen-specificity platform. Breadth was defined as the fraction of unique TCRs that were SARS-CoV-2-associated. Depth was defined as the fraction of total T cells that were SARS-CoV-2-associated. Using the MIRA data, every spike-specific TCR was mapped to the spike region that the TCR reacted to and assigned to either a CD4 or a CD8 class. Log10-transformed breadth and depth values were compared by one-way ANOVA with Sidak's multiple comparisons tests. TCRdb's version of the immuneACCESS table is confined to in-frame rearrangements and falls short of the full clone set. An unresolved V gene accounts for under half of the shortfall where checked; the remainder is of unknown origin. V, J and clone size were drawn from that table, and D and trimming were deduced from the DNA. The sample records approximately 220,000 clones, 85% to 95% of which are singletons. The ten biggest clones cover roughly 1% of the sample.

What the time point label conveys for this sample: baseline before first vaccination. The meaning of the sample's treatment or condition label: meningococcal conjugate vaccine given as trial control. Vaccinee samples came from UK trials COV001 and COV002, including a single-blind randomized controlled phase 2/3 trial of AZD1222 (ChAdOx1 nCoV-19) in healthy adults. For TCRbeta chain sequencing, PBMC samples from trial participants were taken at day 0 and at day 28 after the second dose. The rearranged segments are TRBV5-1 and TRBJ2-5; TRBD2 aligns with 11 central bases. Sequencing was performed on peripheral blood, taken on day 0 of MenACWY control vaccination. The source is an adult in good health. Read as DNA, the sequence is TGCGCCAGCAGCTTGGGTAGCGGGGGGGCACAAGAGACCCAGTACTTC. This translates into CASSLGSGGAQETQYF.